These 22 T cell receptor beta chains came from one sample sequenced in a study of blood T cell repertoires in COVID-19. Profiling relied on immunoSEQ multiplex PCR, and the TCRdb table lists in-frame clones only, not all of them. This table has 250,000 to 350,000 clones, about nine tenths appearing once. Sequenced sample: peripheral blood. These receptors all stem from a middle-aged woman who had recovered from COVID-19.

CDR3 coding DNA: TGCAGCGTCGGAAGGAGGGGCCTGGCGGAAGAGCAGTACTTC. Translated: CSVGRRGLAEEQYF. This chain joins TRBV29-1 and TRBJ2-7; weak D call: TRBD2 (6 bases). The CDR3 length is 14 residues. Per the germline V gene, CDR1 is SQVTM and CDR2 is ANQGSEA. Trimming took 6 bases from V and 7 from J, leaving 22 bases between them.

The J gene is TRBJ2-7, the V gene TRBV3-1 (or the pseudogene TRBV3-2), with 10 bases fitting TRBD2. CDR1 and CDR2 (germline): LGHDT, YNNKEL (reference sequence). With V trimmed by 1 base and J by 4 bases, 13 bases remained unmatched. The CDR3 runs 18 residues. The CDR3 nucleotides read TGTGCCAGCAGCCAAGGGATGGTAGCGGGAGGACGGTTTTACGAGCAGTACTTC. Its protein is CASSQGMVAGGRFYEQYF.

This clone appeared once. This sequence joins TRBV5-1 and TRBJ1-2; a possible D gene is TRBD1 (6 bases). The CDR3 loop spans 15 amino acids. The V gene's germline CDR1 is SGHRS and CDR2 YFSETQ. Trimming removed 1 base at V and 0 bases at J, with 10 bases between. This CDR3 reads CASSLTDSTNYGYTF. The CDR3, as DNA: TGCGCCAGCAGCTTGACGGACAGCACTAACTATGGCTACACCTTC.

The rearrangement joins TRBV23-1 to TRBJ1-5; D is undetermined. TRBV23-1 is an ORF, with its function uncertain. V shed 6 bases and J shed 0 bases, with 6 bases lying between them. The CDR3 runs to 13 residues. The CDR3 nucleotides read TGCGCCAGCAGATCTAATAGCAATCAGCCCCAGCATTTT. Translated: CASRSNSNQPQHF.

J is TRBJ2-2 and V is TRBV18; a possible D gene is TRBD1 (5 bases). Germline CDR1 and CDR2: KGHSH and LQKENI. This CDR3 is 15 amino acids long. The V end lost 3 bases, the J end lost 4 bases, and 12 bases lay between the germline ends. CDR3 in amino acids: CASSPQDDSTGELFF. CDR3 bases: TGTGCCAGCTCACCCCAAGATGACAGCACCGGGGAGCTGTTTTTT.

The chain joins TRBV19 to TRBJ2-3, with 14 nucleotides matching TRBD2. Germline assignment: CDR1 LNHDA and CDR2 SQIVND (reference sequence). Unmatched junction bases numbered 4, after V lost 1 base and J lost 7 bases. The CDR3 is 16 residues long. The CDR3 reads CASSIGLAGGSNTQYF. The CDR3 DNA reads TGTGCCAGTAGTATAGGACTAGCGGGAGGGTCGAATACGCAGTATTTT.

The rearrangement joins TRBV7-9 to TRBJ2-2; D call uncertain. There are 17 residues in the CDR3. Trimming took 3 bases from V and 1 from J, leaving 15 bases between them. Germline V gene sequence: CDR1 SEHNR, CDR2 FQNEAQ (reference sequence). The CDR3 DNA reads as TGTGCCAGCAGCTTGGTTGAGTACGAACTGAACACCGGGGAGCTGTTTTTT. This translates into CASSLVEYELNTGELFF.

The V gene is TRBV4-1, the J gene TRBJ2-6; 7 nucleotides align to TRBD2. CDR1 is MGHRA, CDR2 YSYEKL, per germline. This CDR3 is built from 17 residues. For the CDR3, the DNA is TGCGCTTCTGGATCGGGGGGAGAAACGCCTGGGGCCAACGTCCTGACTTTC. Translating gives CASGSGGETPGANVLTF.

Comments on this clone: The same CDR3 is also encoded by other DNA sequences in this sample. V is TRBV19 and J is TRBJ2-3; 9 positions agree with TRBD2. The V segment lost 3 bases and the J segment 2 bases; nucleotides outside the gene matches: 3. The germline V gene encodes CDR1 LNHDA and CDR2 SQIVND (reference sequence). This CDR3 spans 15 amino acids. The CDR3 reads CASSILAGYTDTQYF. CDR3 nucleotides: TGTGCCAGTAGTATCCTAGCGGGGTACACAGATACGCAGTATTTT. Together with reference TRBV19 and TRBJ2-3, the CDR3 gives the full variable domain: DGGITQSPKYLFRKEGQNVTLSCEQNLNHDAMYWYRQDPGQGLRLIYYSQIVNDFQKGDIAEGYSVSREKKESFPLTVTSAQKNPTAFYLCASSILAGYTDTQYFGPGTRLTVL.

The CDR3 is CATSGRATGELFF. The CDR3 nucleotides are TGTGCCACCAGCGGGAGGGCTACCGGGGAGCTGTTTTTT. The chain recombines TRBV24-1 with TRBJ2-2, with TRBD2 matching 8 bases. V lost 7 bases to trimming and J lost 5 bases; unmatched junction nucleotides: 2. The germline V gene encodes CDR1 KGHDR and CDR2 SFDVKD. This CDR3 has 13 residues.

The genes are TRBV6-5 and TRBJ2-7, with a weak D call TRBD1 (5 bases). V was cut by 0 bases and J by 5 bases, with 17 bases left in between. Germline V gives CDR1 MNHEY, CDR2 SVGAGI. The CDR3 length is 16 residues. The chain's CDR3 is CASSYSERRARHEQYF. In DNA, the CDR3 is TGTGCCAGCAGTTACTCGGAGCGCAGGGCCCGACACGAGCAGTACTTC.

The V call is TRBV7-2, the J call TRBJ2-7, with 12 positions matching TRBD2. This CDR3 region has 18 residues. V was pared by 0 bases and J by 5 bases, with 11 bases of the junction left unmatched. Per germline, CDR1 SGHTA and CDR2 FQGNSA. CDR3 amino acids: CASSLAASGRADENEQYF. The DNA for the CDR3 is TGTGCCAGCAGCTTAGCCGCTAGCGGGAGGGCCGATGAGAACGAGCAGTACTTC.

This sequence joins TRBV12-3 or TRBV12-4 and TRBJ1-4; 8 bases agree with TRBD1. The V segment lost 7 bases and the J segment 8 bases; nucleotides outside the gene matches: 6. This CDR3 is 13 amino acids long. In nucleotides, the CDR3 is TGTGCCAGCATGGGACAGGAAGGGGAAAAACTGTTTTTT. This gives the protein CASMGQEGEKLFF.

The chain recombines TRBV5-1 with TRBJ2-2; 10 bases map to TRBD2. The V and J ends lost 6 bases and 6 bases, in that order; junction bases with no gene match: 8. Germline V gene lookup returns CDR1 SGHRS and CDR2 YFSETQ. CDR3 size: 15 residues. The CDR3 nucleotides are TGCGCCAGCACAACCCAGACTAGCGGGTCCGGGGAGCTGTTTTTT. Its protein is CASTTQTSGSGELFF.

The chain employs TRBV11-3 and TRBJ2-7; TRBD2 aligns across 7 bases. The J segment lost 6 bases and the V segment lost 0 bases, leaving 8 bases of the junction unmatched. This CDR3 contains 15 residues. Germline V CDR1 and CDR2: SGHNT, YENEEA. The CDR3 loop is CASSLDWREYGEQYF. CDR3 sequence (DNA): TGTGCCAGCAGCTTAGACTGGCGGGAGTATGGCGAGCAGTACTTC.

The chain is built from TRBV29-1 and TRBJ2-3; D is possibly TRBD2 (7 bases). The germline CDR1 and CDR2 sequences are SQVTM and ANQGSEA. With 0 bases removed from V and 6 bases from J, the gap between germline ends came to 13 bases. This CDR3 contains 14 residues. The CDR3 region is CSVEEGGGTDTQYF. The CDR3 nucleotides read TGCAGCGTTGAAGAAGGGGGAGGGACGGATACGCAGTATTTT.

The chain recombines TRBV6-5 with TRBJ2-6; no definite D call. This CDR3 region has 15 residues. The V end lost 5 bases, the J end lost 1 base, and 9 bases lay between the germline ends. CDR1 MNHEY and CDR2 SVGAGI come from the germline V gene. The CDR3 DNA is TGTGCCAGCAGTCCCACACCTTCTGGGGCCAACGTCCTGACTTTC. This encodes CASSPTPSGANVLTF.

This chain connects TRBV6-5 to TRBJ1-2, with no clear D. The CDR3 covers 15 residues. V was cut by 7 bases and J by 7 bases, with 22 bases left in between. Per germline, CDR1 MNHEY and CDR2 SVGAGI. The CDR3 nucleotides read TGTGCCAGCATAGAAAATAAAATAGGAGTAGGTGGCTACACCTTC. Amino acid sequence: CASIENKIGVGGYTF.

In its sample, this clone was seen many times. V usage is TRBV28 and J usage is TRBJ2-7; 10 positions agree with TRBD1. J was trimmed by 6 bases and V by 4 bases; bases with no gene match: 9. Germline CDR1 and CDR2: MDHEN and SYDVKM. There are 15 residues in the CDR3. CDR3 protein: CASSSPRDRGSEQYF. In DNA, the CDR3 is TGTGCCAGCAGTTCCCCGCGGGACAGGGGATCCGAGCAGTACTTC.

The V gene is TRBV7-8, the J gene TRBJ2-5; 14 bases are shared with TRBD2. Per the germline V gene, CDR1 is SGHVS and CDR2 is FQNEAQ. V trimming: 0 bases; J trimming: 5 bases; junction bases outside the gene matches: 5. This CDR3 contains 17 residues. The CDR3, as DNA: TGTGCCAGCAGCTTAGCCCTGGGACTAGCGGGAGTGGAGACCCAGTACTTC. Protein sequence: CASSLALGLAGVETQYF.

The V gene is TRBV15, the J gene TRBJ1-2, with D possibly matching TRBD1 (5 bases). Germline V gene sequence: CDR1 LNHNV, CDR2 YYDKDF (reference sequence). The CDR3 is made up of 15 amino acids. Between the trimmed V and J ends, which lost 1 base and 8 bases, there was a span of 17 bases. The CDR3 reads CATSRVEGPGGGYTF. CDR3 coding DNA: TGTGCCACCAGCAGAGTAGAGGGTCCCGGGGGAGGCTACACCTTC. The full variable domain, with the rest looked up from reference TRBV15 and TRBJ1-2, is DAMVIQNPRYQVTQFGKPVTLSCSQTLNHNVMYWYQQKSSQAPKLLFHYYDKDFNNEADTPDNFQSRRPNTSFCFLDIRSPGLGDTAMYLCATSRVEGPGGGYTFGSGTRLTVV.

The J gene is TRBJ2-3, the V gene TRBV3-1 (or the pseudogene TRBV3-2), with D possibly matching TRBD2 (6 bases). Germline assignment: CDR1 LGHDT and CDR2 YNNKEL (reference sequence). The CDR3 is 15 amino acids. Trimming removed 4 bases at V and 4 bases at J, with 15 bases between. The CDR3 bases are TGTGCCAGCAGCCGTTCGCCGGGACTTTCAGATACGCAGTATTTT. It encodes CASSRSPGLSDTQYF.